The 32 T cell receptor beta chains presented below share a single source sample, sequenced in a study of T-cell reconstitution after alpha-beta-depleted transplantation in children. Unique molecular identifiers were incorporated into the prepared TCRbeta library. Each CDR3 protein is one row after TCRdb ran MiXCR on the PCR reads. The repertoire holds approximately 130,000 distinct CDR3 sequences, with roughly 10% as singletons. The sequenced sample was PBMCs, mostly from graft donor cells, obtained 180 days after TCRalphabeta/CD19-depleted stem cell transplant. These TCRs come from a girl in the first two years of life who had a stem cell transplant for combined immunodeficiency, so the T cells may come from the graft donor.

In this sample, this clonotype turned up a few times. The chain combines TRBV20-1 with TRBJ2-7; no reliable D call. Germline CDR1 DFQATT, CDR2 SNEGSKA (reference sequence). V dropped 3 bases and J dropped 3 bases, with 12 bases sitting between them. CDR3 length: 13 residues. CDR3: CSASSWSSYEQYF. The CDR3 DNA reads as TGCAGTGCTAGTTCTTGGAGCAGCTACGAGCAGTACTTC.

This clonotype has just a few counts. The rearrangement links TRBV27 to TRBJ2-1; D tentatively reads TRBD1 or TRBD2 (5 bases each). V shed 3 bases and J shed 6 bases, with 12 bases lying between them. This CDR3 is built from 14 residues. Per germline, CDR1 MNHEY and CDR2 SMNVEV (reference sequence). The CDR3 nucleotides read TGTGCCAGCAGTTTGTCACCTGGGGGCAATGAGCAGTTCTTC. Protein product: CASSLSPGGNEQFF.

This clonotype was detected a few times. The chain links TRBV20-1 to TRBJ1-2; D might be TRBD1 (5 bases). The CDR3 has 12 residues. Germline-derived CDR1 and CDR2 are DFQATT and SNEGSKA (reference sequence). V was trimmed by 5 bases and J by 4 bases, leaving 11 bases between them. The CDR3 here is CSAPRGSYGYTF. In DNA form, the CDR3 reads TGCAGTGCTCCTCGGGGGTCCTATGGCTACACCTTC.

This clonotype was detected only a few times. The chain has TRBV4-2 and TRBJ2-1; D uncertain. Trimming shortened V by 1 base and J by 7 bases, and 11 bases separated the two germline ends. CDR1 is LGHNA, CDR2 YNFKEQ, per germline. The CDR3 totals 14 residues. The CDR3 bases are TGTGCCAGCAGCCAAGGGATTACCGGGAATGAGCAGTTCTTC. It translates to CASSQGITGNEQFF.

V and J are TRBV5-1 and TRBJ2-7; D assignment may be TRBD1 or TRBD2 (5 bases each). V lost 6 bases and J 0 bases, leaving 16 bases between the germline ends. This CDR3 contains 15 residues. Per the germline V gene, CDR1 is SGHRS and CDR2 is YFSETQ. The CDR3 spells CASIPGTYRSYEQYF. The CDR3 nucleotides read TGCGCCAGCATCCCTGGGACCTACCGCTCCTACGAGCAGTACTTC. Based on the CDR3 plus reference TRBV5-1 and TRBJ2-7, the full variable domain is KAGVTQTPRYLIKTRGQQVTLSCSPISGHRSVSWYQQTPGQGLQFLFEYFSETQRNKGNFPGRFSGRQFSNSRSEMNVSTLELGDSALYLCASIPGTYRSYEQYFGPGTRLTVT.

The chain joins TRBV20-1 to TRBJ2-7; tentatively, D is TRBD2 (6 bases). The CDR3 totals 14 residues. Germline-derived CDR1 and CDR2 are DFQATT and SNEGSKA (reference sequence). Trimming left V 6 bases short and J 3 bases short, with 18 bases between. CDR3 amino acids: CSAPAATSNYEQYF. The DNA of the CDR3 is TGCAGTGCCCCTGCAGCTACTAGCAACTACGAGCAGTACTTC.

This clonotype was seen a few times. The chain couples TRBV11-2 to TRBJ2-1, with D perhaps matching TRBD2 (6 bases). CDR1 is SGHAT and CDR2 is FQNNGV in the germline V gene. Trimming left V 5 bases short and J 6 bases short, with 20 bases between. The CDR3 runs 16 residues. The CDR3 reads CASSPMGGGGANEQFF. As DNA, the CDR3 is TGTGCCAGCAGCCCTATGGGGGGAGGTGGGGCCAATGAGCAGTTCTTC.

This clonotype was counted between two and nine times. This chain connects TRBV6-5 to TRBJ2-7; the D gene is possibly TRBD1 (7 bases). This CDR3 contains 14 residues. Trimming removed 1 base at V and 4 bases at J, with 11 bases between. Looked up from germline, CDR1 is MNHEY and CDR2 is SVGAGI. The CDR3, as DNA: TGTGCCAGCAGTTACTTCCCAGGGGGGTACGAGCAGTACTTC. It encodes CASSYFPGGYEQYF.

This chain links TRBV7-9 with TRBJ2-5; TRBD2 matches 9 bases. The V segment lost 6 bases and the J segment 5 bases; nucleotides outside the gene matches: 10. The CDR3 totals 15 residues. Germline V gene data show CDR1 as SEHNR and CDR2 as FQNEAQ (reference sequence). Written as DNA, the CDR3 is TGTGCCAGCAGGCGACTAGCGGAGGAGAGGGAGACCCAGTACTTC. Amino acids: CASRRLAEERETQYF. Variable domain in full (rest from reference TRBV7-9 and TRBJ2-5): DTGVSQNPRHKITKRGQNVTFRCDPISEHNRLYWYRQTLGQGPEFLTYFQNEAQLEKSRLLSDRFSAERPKGSFSTLEIQRTEQGDSAMYLCASRRLAEERETQYFGPGTRLLVL.

There are a few counts of this clonotype. V usage is TRBV11-2 and J usage is TRBJ2-1; 10 positions match TRBD1. J gave up 7 bases and V 0 bases, and 12 bases lay outside the gene matches. Germline lookup yields CDR1 SGHAT and CDR2 FQNNGV. CDR3 length equals 18 residues. The CDR3 here is CASSLEGTGTGDRNEQFF. DNA for the CDR3: TGTGCCAGCAGCTTAGAAGGGACCGGGACAGGGGATCGAAATGAGCAGTTCTTC.

This clonotype has a handful of counts. The rearrangement joins TRBV27 to TRBJ1-6; perhaps TRBD1 as D (6 bases). This CDR3 is built from 15 residues. V lost 0 bases, J lost 7 bases, and 10 bases lay in between. Per germline, CDR1 MNHEY and CDR2 SMNVEV (reference sequence). Here the CDR3 DNA reads TGTGCCAGCAGTTTATCGTGGGGGCACAATTCACCCCTCCACTTT. Translation gives CASSLSWGHNSPLHF.

This clonotype showed up just a few times. The CDR3 spells CASSQTQGHGYTF. CDR3 nucleotides: TGCGCCAGCAGCCAAACACAGGGACATGGCTACACCTTC. This chain connects TRBV4-3 to TRBJ1-2; D is possibly TRBD1 (6 bases). The CDR3 sequence is 13 residues long. Trimming took off 2 bases at V and 6 bases at J, with 10 bases between the two ends. Looked up from germline, CDR1 is LGHNA and CDR2 is YSLEER.

This clonotype turned up a few times. The DNA for the CDR3 is TGTGCCAGCAGTTACTCTTGGGACAGGCTACGGTTCACTGAAGCTTTCTTT. It encodes CASSYSWDRLRFTEAFF. This chain joins TRBV6-2 or TRBV6-3 and TRBJ1-1; the match to TRBD1 covers 8 bases. There are 17 residues in the CDR3. J lost 4 bases, V lost 0 bases, and 10 bases had no gene match. Germline values: CDR1 MNHEY, CDR2 SVGEGT.

This clonotype was recorded a few times. The chain links TRBV11-2 to TRBJ2-6, with 8 bases that match TRBD2. The junction had 11 bases not matched to a gene; V was cut back by 4 bases and J by 0 bases. There are 19 residues in the CDR3. From germline, CDR1 is SGHAT and CDR2 FQNNGV. CDR3 sequence (DNA): TGTGCCAGCAGCTCCAAGGCGGGTAGCGGGGTCTCTGGGGCCAACGTCCTGACTTTC. Amino acids: CASSSKAGSGVSGANVLTF.

This clonotype was counted many times. Written as DNA, the CDR3 is TGTGCCAGCAGCCGCCGGGACCACACCGGGGAGCTGTTTTTT. Protein product: CASSRRDHTGELFF. The chain is built from TRBV12-3 or TRBV12-4 and TRBJ2-2; D could derive from TRBD1 or TRBD2 (5 bases each). The V end was cut by 6 bases, the J end by 3 bases, with 11 bases between. The CDR3 runs to 14 residues.

A few counts support this clonotype. This sequence joins TRBV12-3 or TRBV12-4 and TRBJ1-2; D uncertain. With 10 bases removed from V and 8 bases from J, the gap between germline ends came to 23 bases. The CDR3 runs to 14 residues. The DNA of the CDR3 is TGTGCCACCAGGATGGGCGGAAAGGGCGGAGGCTACACCTTC. Residues: CATRMGGKGGGYTF.

This clonotype appeared many times. The chain couples TRBV18 to TRBJ1-1; D is possibly TRBD1 (5 bases). V gave up 6 bases and J gave up 4 bases, with 12 bases separating them. Germline assignment: CDR1 KGHSH and CDR2 LQKENI. The CDR3 contains 13 residues. The CDR3 bases are TGTGCCAGCTCTACCAGACAGTTCACTGAAGCTTTCTTT. The encoded protein is CASSTRQFTEAFF.

V is TRBV10-3 and J is TRBJ2-5; 10 bases agree with TRBD1. Germline values: CDR1 ENHRY, CDR2 SYGVKD. J gave up 2 bases and V 6 bases, and 6 bases lay outside the gene matches. The CDR3 runs 15 residues. The CDR3 loop is CAISLEDRGQETQYF. The CDR3 DNA is TGTGCCATCAGCCTCGAGGACAGGGGGCAAGAGACCCAGTACTTC.

V is TRBV7-8 and J is TRBJ2-1; D is perhaps TRBD1 or TRBD2 (5 bases each). This CDR3 spans 14 amino acids. V lost 5 bases and J lost 1, with 9 bases in between. CDR1 is SGHVS and CDR2 is FQNEAQ in the germline V gene. Here the CDR3 reads CASSGGVSYNEQFF. CDR3 nucleotides: TGTGCCAGCAGCGGGGGAGTTTCCTACAATGAGCAGTTCTTC.

The V gene is TRBV12-3 or TRBV12-4, the J gene TRBJ1-1; 9 bases fit TRBD1. J gave up 3 bases and V 3 bases, and 8 bases lay outside the gene matches. The CDR3 is 16 residues long. The CDR3: CASSFNRGLTDTEAFF. The CDR3 bases are TGTGCCAGCAGTTTTAACAGGGGGCTAACGGACACTGAAGCTTTCTTT.

The V gene is TRBV9, the J gene TRBJ2-1; TRBD2 matches 8 bases. Germline-derived CDR1 and CDR2 are SGDLS and YYNGEE. With V trimmed by 0 bases and J by 3 bases, 2 bases remained unmatched. This CDR3 region has 15 residues. As DNA, the CDR3 is TGTGCCAGCAGCGTAGGTAGCGGGAACTACAATGAGCAGTTCTTC. This encodes CASSVGSGNYNEQFF.

This clonotype has a count of ten or more. CDR3 sequence: CSGLEYGEQFF. CDR3 in DNA: TGCAGCGGGTTAGAGTACGGTGAGCAGTTCTTC. This chain uses TRBV29-1 with TRBJ2-1, with D unclear. Trimming pared 7 bases from V and 9 bases from J, leaving 13 bases between. This CDR3 spans 11 amino acids. The germline V gene encodes CDR1 SQVTM and CDR2 ANQGSEA.

The rearrangement uses TRBV7-8 and TRBJ2-1; the match to TRBD2 covers 15 bases. J lost 3 bases, V lost 4 bases, and 10 bases had no gene match. This CDR3 region has 19 residues. Germline lookup yields CDR1 SGHVS and CDR2 FQNEAQ. CDR3 amino acids: CASSSGLAGGPGGYNEQFF. In DNA, the CDR3 is TGTGCCAGCAGCTCTGGACTAGCGGGGGGGCCGGGCGGCTACAATGAGCAGTTCTTC. Full variable domain (outside the CDR3, taken from reference TRBV7-8 and TRBJ2-1): GAGVSQSPRYKVAKRGQDVALRCDPISGHVSLFWYQQALGQGPEFLTYFQNEAQLDKSGLPSDRFFAERPEGSVSTLKIQRTQQEDSAVYLCASSSGLAGGPGGYNEQFFGPGTRLTVL.

This clonotype was seen repeatedly, ten times or more. The V and J genes are TRBV20-1 and TRBJ2-5; D is unclear. V was shortened by 3 bases and J by 2 bases, with 7 bases between the two germline ends. This CDR3 spans 12 amino acids. From germline, CDR1 is DFQATT and CDR2 SNEGSKA (reference sequence). The CDR3 nucleotides read TGCAGTGCTAGCGGGTTGCAAGAGACCCAGTACTTC. Translation gives CSASGLQETQYF.

This clonotype was seen a few times. This chain connects TRBV20-1 to TRBJ1-2; 8 bases align to TRBD1. The CDR3 length is 13 residues. V was clipped by 1 base and J by 3 bases; unmatched bases: 1. The V gene's germline CDR1 is DFQATT and CDR2 SNEGSKA (reference sequence). Written as DNA, the CDR3 is TGCAGTGCTAGAGTACAGGGGGACTATGGCTACACCTTC. It is translated as CSARVQGDYGYTF.

The table lists this clonotype with a few counts. The V gene is TRBV7-8, the J gene TRBJ2-2; perhaps TRBD2 as D (6 bases). V lost 1 base and J 6 bases, leaving 18 bases between the germline ends. CDR3 size: 17 residues. Germline V CDR1 and CDR2: SGHVS, FQNEAQ. The CDR3 reads CASSLGYLGRKSGELFF. The CDR3 region has the DNA TGTGCCAGCAGCTTAGGCTATTTGGGGAGGAAGTCCGGGGAGCTGTTTTTT.

This clonotype was observed a few times. V and J are TRBV7-8 and TRBJ2-3; TRBD2 is a possible D gene (6 bases). In germline, CDR1 is SGHVS, CDR2 FQNEAQ. Trimming shortened V by 2 bases and J by 1 base, and 13 bases separated the two germline ends. The CDR3 covers 16 residues. The CDR3 coding sequence is TGTGCCAGCAGCTTATGGAGTAGCGGAGGCACAGATACGCAGTATTTT. Residues: CASSLWSSGGTDTQYF.

This clonotype was observed a handful of times. The chain employs TRBV5-6 and TRBJ2-7; 11 bases are shared with TRBD2. The CDR3 is 16 amino acids. V lost 1 base and J lost 4; bases outside the gene matches: 7. Germline lookup yields CDR1 SGHDT and CDR2 YYEEEE. The CDR3 region has the DNA TGTGCCAGCAGCTTGATTGAGACTAGCGGGACATACGAGCAGTACTTC. Protein product: CASSLIETSGTYEQYF.

This clonotype was seen only a few times. The chain carries TRBV5-1 and TRBJ2-2; D possibly corresponds to TRBD2 (6 bases). The germline V gene encodes CDR1 SGHRS and CDR2 YFSETQ. There are 17 residues in the CDR3. The V and J ends lost 0 bases and 3 bases respectively, with 15 bases between them. The CDR3 DNA sequence: TGCGCCAGCAGCTTGGTGGCCTGGCGGGGCTACACCGGGGAGCTGTTTTTT. Translation gives CASSLVAWRGYTGELFF.

This clonotype was counted only a few times. The rearrangement links TRBV29-1 to TRBJ2-3; tentative D call: TRBD1 (6 bases). CDR1 and CDR2 from the germline V gene are SQVTM and ANQGSEA. The CDR3 extends over 12 amino acids. V was shortened by 7 bases and J by 0 bases, with 8 bases between the two germline ends. This CDR3 reads CSGTGSTDTQYF. The DNA of the CDR3 is TGCAGCGGCACAGGGAGCACAGATACGCAGTATTTT.

The CDR3 sequence: CSARGVGVHEQFF. In DNA form, the CDR3 reads TGCAGTGCTAGAGGGGTAGGGGTCCATGAGCAGTTCTTC. The genes are TRBV20-1 and TRBJ2-1; possibly TRBD1 for D (5 bases). The CDR3 contains 13 residues. CDR1 DFQATT and CDR2 SNEGSKA come from the germline V gene (reference sequence). V was shortened by 1 base and J by 8 bases, with 12 bases between the two germline ends.

This rearrangement joins TRBV10-3 to TRBJ2-7; no clear D. V was pared by 8 bases and J by 4 bases, with 9 bases between. This CDR3 has 11 amino acids. CDR1 is ENHRY, CDR2 SYGVKD, per germline. The CDR3 DNA sequence: TGTGCCATCTCCTACGGGTACGAGCAGTACTTC. Encoded protein: CAISYGYEQYF.